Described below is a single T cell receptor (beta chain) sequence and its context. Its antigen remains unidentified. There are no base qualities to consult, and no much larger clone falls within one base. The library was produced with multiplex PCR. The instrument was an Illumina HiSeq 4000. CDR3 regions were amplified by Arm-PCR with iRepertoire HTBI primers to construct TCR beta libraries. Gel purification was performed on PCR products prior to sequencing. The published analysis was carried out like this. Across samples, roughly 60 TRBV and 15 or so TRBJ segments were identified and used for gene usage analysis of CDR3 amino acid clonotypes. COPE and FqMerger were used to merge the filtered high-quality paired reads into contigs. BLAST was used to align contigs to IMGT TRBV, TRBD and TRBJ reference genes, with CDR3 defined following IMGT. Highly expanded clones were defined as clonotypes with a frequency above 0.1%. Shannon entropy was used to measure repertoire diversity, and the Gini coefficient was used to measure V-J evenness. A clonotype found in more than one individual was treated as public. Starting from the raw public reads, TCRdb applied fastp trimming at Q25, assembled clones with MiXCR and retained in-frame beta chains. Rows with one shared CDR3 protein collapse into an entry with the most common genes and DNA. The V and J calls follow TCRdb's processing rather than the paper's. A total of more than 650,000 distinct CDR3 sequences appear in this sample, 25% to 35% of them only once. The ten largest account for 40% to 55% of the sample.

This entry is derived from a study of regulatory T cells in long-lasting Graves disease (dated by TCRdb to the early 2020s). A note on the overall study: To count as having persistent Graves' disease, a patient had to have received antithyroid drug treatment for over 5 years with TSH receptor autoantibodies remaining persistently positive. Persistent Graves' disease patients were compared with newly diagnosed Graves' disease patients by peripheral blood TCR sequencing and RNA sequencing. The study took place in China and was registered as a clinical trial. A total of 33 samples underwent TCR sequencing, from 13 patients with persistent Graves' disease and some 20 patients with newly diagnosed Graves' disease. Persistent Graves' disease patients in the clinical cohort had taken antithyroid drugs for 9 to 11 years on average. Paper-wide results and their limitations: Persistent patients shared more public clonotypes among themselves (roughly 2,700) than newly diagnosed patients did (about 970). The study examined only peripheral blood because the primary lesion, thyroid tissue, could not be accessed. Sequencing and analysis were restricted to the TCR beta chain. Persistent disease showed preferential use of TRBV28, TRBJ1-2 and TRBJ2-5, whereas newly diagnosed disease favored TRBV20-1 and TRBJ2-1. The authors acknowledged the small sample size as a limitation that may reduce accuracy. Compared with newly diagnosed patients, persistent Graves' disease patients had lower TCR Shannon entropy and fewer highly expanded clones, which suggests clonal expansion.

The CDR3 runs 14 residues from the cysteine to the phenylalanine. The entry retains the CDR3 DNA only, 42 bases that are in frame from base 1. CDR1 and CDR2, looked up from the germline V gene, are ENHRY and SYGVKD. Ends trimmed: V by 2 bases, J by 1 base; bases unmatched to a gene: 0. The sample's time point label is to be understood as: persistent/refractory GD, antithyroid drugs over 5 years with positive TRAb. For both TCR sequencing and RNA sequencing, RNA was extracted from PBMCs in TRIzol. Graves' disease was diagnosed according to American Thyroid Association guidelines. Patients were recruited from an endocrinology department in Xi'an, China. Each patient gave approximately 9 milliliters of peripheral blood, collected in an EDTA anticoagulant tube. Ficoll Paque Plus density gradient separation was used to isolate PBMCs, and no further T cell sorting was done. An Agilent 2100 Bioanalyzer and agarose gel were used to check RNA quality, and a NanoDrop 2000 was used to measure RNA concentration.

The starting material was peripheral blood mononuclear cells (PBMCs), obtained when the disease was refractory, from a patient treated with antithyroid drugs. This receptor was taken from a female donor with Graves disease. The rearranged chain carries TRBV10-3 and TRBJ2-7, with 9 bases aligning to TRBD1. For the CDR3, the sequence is CAISEDRGSYEQYF. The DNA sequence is TGTGCCATCAGTGAGGACAGGGGGTCCTACGAGCAGTACTTC.